This T cell receptor beta chain stems from a study of CD8 T cells in ankylosing spondylitis. Scientists made TCR beta libraries using quantitative 5'-RACE with molecular barcodes. One entry per CDR3 protein, called by TCRdb with MiXCR from the 5' RACE reads. Among fewer than 550,000 distinct CDR3 sequences listed, approximately 5.3% were seen once. This clonotype was observed many times. The antigen is unknown. Study-level points and caveats: A TCR beta motif of seven or eight highly homologous variants appeared characteristic of ankylosing spondylitis blood. Disease-linked clones bore a CD8+ phenotype, appearing relatively rarely in peripheral blood. Significant enrichment of disease-linked clones was reported in matched ankylosing spondylitis synovial fluid.

The sample consisted of blood, either unsorted or a sorted T cell fraction (not recorded which). This receptor was identified in a male donor with ankylosing spondylitis.

CDR3 protein: CATSRDHARRDDSNQPQHF. CDR3 DNA: TGTGCCACCAGCAGAGATCACGCACGCCGCGACGATAGCAATCAGCCCCAGCATTTT. The chain is built from TRBV15 and TRBJ1-5; D unclear. Germline V gene lookup returns CDR1 LNHNV and CDR2 YYDKDF (reference sequence). The V end was cut by 0 bases, the J end by 0 bases, with 18 bases between. The CDR3 has 19 residues.